The 8 T cell receptor beta chains below were found in one sample sequenced in a study of spatial heterogeneity in lung cancer. TCRdb re-derived calls from the 5' RACE reads in MiXCR, one entry per CDR3 protein. The sample lists tens of thousands of distinct CDR3 sequences, about 3% occurring once. Time point given: sample taken at primary tumor resection. The sequenced material consisted of unsorted whole RNA from tumor, nontumor lung or frozen PBMC. Sequenced material: PBMCs, taken at surgery. All receptors come from a female donor with early-stage non-small cell lung cancer.

This clonotype has ten or more counts. The genes are TRBV28 and TRBJ1-1, with a weak D call TRBD1 (6 bases). Between the trimmed V and J ends, which lost 3 bases and 1 base, there was a span of 15 bases. CDR1 and CDR2 (germline): MDHEN, SYDVKM. The CDR3 loop spans 16 amino acids. The CDR3 DNA is TGTGCCAGCAGTTTTCCCCTACAGGGTCCGAACACTGAAGCTTTCTTT. It codes for CASSFPLQGPNTEAFF.

Many counts were recorded for this clonotype. The rearrangement uses TRBV28 and TRBJ2-1; 13 nucleotides agree with TRBD2. The CDR3 has 17 amino acids. V trimming: 6 bases; J trimming: 9 bases; junction bases outside the gene matches: 14. Germline CDR1 MDHEN, CDR2 SYDVKM. The CDR3 coding sequence is TGTGCCAGCAGCCTCAGACTAGCGGGAGGCCCACATAGTGAGCAGTTCTTC. This sequence encodes CASSLRLAGGPHSEQFF.

This clonotype was recorded many times. V gene TRBV11-1 combines with J gene TRBJ2-3; 10 bases agree with TRBD2. V trimming: 1 base; J trimming: 4 bases; junction bases outside the gene matches: 8. Germline values: CDR1 SGHAT, CDR2 FQDESV (reference sequence). The CDR3 runs 17 residues. Here the CDR3 DNA reads TGTGCCAGCAGCTTAGTCGTCGGTAGCGGGAGGCCAGATACGCAGTATTTT. Protein product: CASSLVVGSGRPDTQYF.

This clonotype showed up many times. The rearrangement joins TRBV11-2 to TRBJ2-3, with D possibly matching TRBD2 (5 bases). V dropped 2 bases and J dropped 2 bases, with 14 bases sitting between them. CDR3 size: 16 residues. Germline CDR1 is SGHAT and CDR2 is FQNNGV. DNA of the CDR3: TGTGCCAGCAGCTTACTCCTGGGAGAGGTCACAGATACGCAGTATTTT. It translates to CASSLLLGEVTDTQYF.

Points on this clonotype: This may be a read error: a much more frequent sequence differs by one nucleotide. The rearrangement links TRBV5-1 to TRBJ2-7, with D tentatively TRBD1 or TRBD2 (5 bases each). Germline V lookup: CDR1 SGHRS, CDR2 YFSETQ. This CDR3 has 14 amino acids. Trimming stripped 1 base from V and 2 bases from J, with 10 bases between. DNA for the CDR3: TGCGCCAGCAGCTTGTCAGGGAGCCCCTACGAGCAGTACTTC. It codes for CASSLSGSPYEQYF.

This clonotype was counted at least ten times. This sequence joins TRBV6-2 or TRBV6-3 and TRBJ1-5, with D uncertain. This CDR3 has 16 residues. The germline CDR1 and CDR2 sequences are MNHEY and SVGEGT. The V end was cut by 5 bases, the J end by 1 base, with 15 bases between. The CDR3 region is CASSTRRARSNQPQHF. CDR3 nucleotides: TGTGCCAGCAGTACACGGAGAGCGCGAAGCAATCAGCCCCAGCATTTT.

This clonotype was seen many times. The chain uses TRBV12-3 or TRBV12-4 and TRBJ1-5; TRBD1 is a possible D gene (5 bases). The CDR3 has 13 residues. The V end lost 5 bases, the J end lost 4 bases, and 9 bases lay between the germline ends. The CDR3 spells CASSPDINQPQHF. In nucleotides, the CDR3 is TGTGCCAGCAGTCCGGACATTAATCAGCCCCAGCATTTT.

This clonotype was picked up many times. This chain links TRBV5-6 with TRBJ2-1, with D possibly called TRBD1 or TRBD2 (8 bases each). Germline-derived CDR1 and CDR2 are SGHDT and YYEEEE. Trimming cost V 4 bases and J 5 bases, with 22 bases left between them. This CDR3 has 17 amino acids. The CDR3: CASSKTGVREDDNEQFF. Here the CDR3 DNA reads TGTGCCAGCAGCAAGACAGGGGTGCGGGAGGACGACAATGAGCAGTTCTTC. Using reference TRBV5-6 and TRBJ2-1 for the parts outside the CDR3, the full variable domain is DAGVTQSPTHLIKTRGQQVTLRCSPKSGHDTVSWYQQALGQGPQFIFQYYEEEERQRGNFPDRFSGHQFPNYSSELNVNALLLGDSALYLCASSKTGVREDDNEQFFGPGTRLTVL.